Listed below are T cell receptor beta chains from one sample, sequenced in a study of cytomegalovirus exposure and HLA in healthy donors. Data came from immunoSEQ multiplex PCR; TCRdb stores just in-frame clones and leaves some out. The data contain fewer than 120,000 clones, about 90% of them seen just once; the ten biggest clones take up about 1.8%. The sequenced material came from PBMCs. The origin of the receptors is a man aged 35-49 years in good health and CMV-seronegative. The CDR3 runs from the conserved cysteine through the conserved F or W. D genes are given only for firm matches. The listing skips clone size in some rows; elsewhere it reads once, few, many or a size class.

d_call clone_size j_call v_call cdr3_nt cdr3_aa
NA NA TRBJ1-6 TRBV5-1 TGCGCCAGCAGCTTAACGGTAGATAATTCACCCCTCCACTTT CASSLTVDNSPLHF
TRBD1 NA TRBJ2-2 TRBV5-1 TGCGCCAGCAATCCCGGACAGGGCAACACCGGGGAGCTGTTTTTT CASNPGQGNTGELFF
TRBD1 once TRBJ2-5 TRBV5-8 TGTGTCAGTCGCCCCGGGACAGCACAAGAGACCCAGTACTTC CVSRPGTAQETQYF
TRBD1 NA TRBJ1-2 TRBV2 TGTGCCAGCAGCAGCGACAGGGTTGACTATGGCTACACCTTC CASSSDRVDYGYTF
NA once TRBJ1-6 TRBV5-4 TGTGCCAGCAGACGACAGGAGTCCTATAATTCACCCCTCCACTTT CASRRQESYNSPLHF
NA once TRBJ2-7 TRBV5-4 TGTGCCAGCAGCTTGGGGCTCTACGAGCAGTACTTC CASSLGLYEQYF
TRBD1 NA TRBJ1-1 TRBV6-1 TGTGCCAGCGACAGGGGGCTAGGTAGGAACACTGAAGCTTTCTTT CASDRGLGRNTEAFF
NA NA TRBJ1-4 TRBV7-9 TGTGCCAGCAGCCCTAAAGCAACTAATGAAAAACTGTTTTTT CASSPKATNEKLFF
TRBD2 NA TRBJ2-1 TRBV6-6 TGTGCCAGCAGCGGGGCGGGGCGGGGGACTTACAATGAGCAGTTCTTC CASSGAGRGTYNEQFF
NA NA TRBJ1-3 TRBV6-5 TGTGCCAGCACTCCCACCGGGAACTCTGGAAACACCATATATTTT CASTPTGNSGNTIYF
NA few TRBJ2-2 TRBV7-2 TGTGCCAGCAGCTTAGAAAGCTCTACCGGGGAGCTGTTTTTT CASSLESSTGELFF
NA NA TRBJ1-2 TRBV9 TGTGCCAGCAGCGCTTACCTTACAGGGAATGGCTACACCTTC CASSAYLTGNGYTF
TRBD1 NA TRBJ2-7 TRBV5-1 TGCGCCAGCAGCCGGGACAGGGAGAAAGACGAGCAGTACTTC CASSRDREKDEQYF
TRBD2 NA TRBJ2-3 TRBV28 TGTGCCAGCAGATCCGTTATAGCGGGGGGGCGTGATACGCAGTATTTT CASRSVIAGGRDTQYF
TRBD1 NA TRBJ1-5 TRBV2 TGTGCCAGTTCGGGACAGGTTAGCAATCAGCCCCAGCATTTT CASSGQVSNQPQHF
NA NA TRBJ1-6 TRBV28 TGTGCCAGCACAGGGAATTCACCCCTCCACTTT CASTGNSPLHF
NA NA TRBJ1-6 TRBV18 TGTGCCAGCGCACCAAGGCCCAACGGGGATTCACCCCTCCACTTT CASAPRPNGDSPLHF
TRBD1 NA TRBJ1-6 TRBV5-1 TGCGCCAGCAGCCCTGACAGGGGAGGCTCACCCCTCCACTTT CASSPDRGGSPLHF
TRBD1 NA TRBJ1-1 TRBV19 TGTGCCAGTGGTATCCGGACAGGAGGAGCTTTCTTT CASGIRTGGAFF
TRBD1 NA TRBJ2-5 TRBV6-1 TGTGCCAGCATTTCCGGGACAGGGCAAGAGACCCAGTACTTC CASISGTGQETQYF
NA NA TRBJ2-4 TRBV2 TGTGCCAGCGCTCTAACAGTAGGGGTCATTCAGTACTTC CASALTVGVIQYF
NA NA TRBJ1-2 TRBV4-1 TGCGCCAGCAGGCCATTGGGGGCGAGTTATGGCTACACCTTC CASRPLGASYGYTF
NA NA TRBJ1-1 TRBV6-5 TGTGCCAGCAGTTACTCATACTCCCTCTTGAACACTGAAGCTTTCTTT CASSYSYSLLNTEAFF
TRBD1 NA TRBJ2-7 TRBV5-1 TGCGCCAGCAGCACCCGGGACAGGGTCTACGAGCAGTACTTC CASSTRDRVYEQYF
NA few TRBJ2-5 TRBV6-5 TGTGCCAGCAGCAGGGGCCAAGAGACCCAGTACTTC CASSRGQETQYF
TRBD1 NA TRBJ2-5 TRBV29-1 TGCAGCGTGTACAGGGGAGAGACCCAGTACTTC CSVYRGETQYF
NA NA TRBJ1-4 TRBV28 TGTGCCAGCAGTTCTCAGGGTAATGAAAAACTGTTTTTT CASSSQGNEKLFF
TRBD2 NA TRBJ2-7 TRBV6-5 TGTGCCAGCAGTTACTCCAGCGGGAGAGGTTCCTACGAGCAGTACTTC CASSYSSGRGSYEQYF
NA NA TRBJ1-1 TRBV6-1 TGTGCCTTACGTCAGCAGGCGAACACTGAAGCTTTCTTT CALRQQANTEAFF